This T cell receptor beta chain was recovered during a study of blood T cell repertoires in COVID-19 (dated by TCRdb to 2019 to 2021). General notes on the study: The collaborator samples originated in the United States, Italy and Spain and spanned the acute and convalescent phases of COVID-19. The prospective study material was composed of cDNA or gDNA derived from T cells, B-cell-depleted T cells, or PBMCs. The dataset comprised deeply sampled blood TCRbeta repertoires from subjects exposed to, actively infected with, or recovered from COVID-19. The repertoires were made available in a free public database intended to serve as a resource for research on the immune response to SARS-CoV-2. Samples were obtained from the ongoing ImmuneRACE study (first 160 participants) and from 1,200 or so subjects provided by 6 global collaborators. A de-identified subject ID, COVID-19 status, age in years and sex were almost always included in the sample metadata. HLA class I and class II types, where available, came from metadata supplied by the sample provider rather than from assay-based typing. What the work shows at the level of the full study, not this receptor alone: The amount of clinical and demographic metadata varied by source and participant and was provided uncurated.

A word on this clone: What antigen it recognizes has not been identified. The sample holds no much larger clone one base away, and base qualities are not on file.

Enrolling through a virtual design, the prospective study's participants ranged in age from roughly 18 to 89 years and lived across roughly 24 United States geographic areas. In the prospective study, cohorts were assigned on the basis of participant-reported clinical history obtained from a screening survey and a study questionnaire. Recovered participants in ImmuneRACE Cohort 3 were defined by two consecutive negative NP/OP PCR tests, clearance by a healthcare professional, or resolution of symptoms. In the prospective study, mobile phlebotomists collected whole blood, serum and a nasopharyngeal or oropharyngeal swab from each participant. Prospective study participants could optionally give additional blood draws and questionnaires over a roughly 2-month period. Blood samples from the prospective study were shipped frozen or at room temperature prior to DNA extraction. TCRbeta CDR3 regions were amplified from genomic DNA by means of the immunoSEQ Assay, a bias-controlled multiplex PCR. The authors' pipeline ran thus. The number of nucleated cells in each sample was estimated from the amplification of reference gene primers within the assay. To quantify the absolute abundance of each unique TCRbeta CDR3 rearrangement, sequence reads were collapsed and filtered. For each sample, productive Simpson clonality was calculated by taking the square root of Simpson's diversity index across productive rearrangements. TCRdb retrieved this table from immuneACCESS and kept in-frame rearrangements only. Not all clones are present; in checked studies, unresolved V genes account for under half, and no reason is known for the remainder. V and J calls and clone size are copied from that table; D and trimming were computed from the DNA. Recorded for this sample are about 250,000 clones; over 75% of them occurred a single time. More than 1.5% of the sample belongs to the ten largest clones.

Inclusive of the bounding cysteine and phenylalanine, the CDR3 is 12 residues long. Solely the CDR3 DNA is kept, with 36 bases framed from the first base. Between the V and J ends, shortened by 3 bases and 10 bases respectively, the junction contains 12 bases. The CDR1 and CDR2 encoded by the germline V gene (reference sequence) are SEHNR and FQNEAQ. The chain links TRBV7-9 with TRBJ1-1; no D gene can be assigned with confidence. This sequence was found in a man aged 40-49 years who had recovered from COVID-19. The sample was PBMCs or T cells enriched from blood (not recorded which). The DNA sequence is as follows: TGTGCCAGCAGCTTCGGGGTCTCTGGAGCTTTCTTT. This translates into CASSFGVSGAFF.